Shown below are 2 T cell receptor beta chains from a single sample sequenced in a study of T cell responses to AZD1222 COVID-19 vaccine (dated by TCRdb to the early 2020s). The library was made by the immunoSEQ multiplex PCR assay. In TCRdb, the immuneACCESS table is reduced to in-frame sequences with V and J assigned. These tables do not hold every clone; where another copy was compared, an unresolved V gene accounts for under half, and the others remain unexplained. The sample yields about 97,000 clones; approximately 90% were counted once. The ten largest make up less than 3.5% of the sample. This sample's time point label indicates: baseline before first vaccination. The sequences come from peripheral blood, collected on day 0 of AZD1222 vaccination. These receptors were collected from an adult in good health.

This clone has a single count. This chain joins TRBV11-2 and TRBJ1-4; D is perhaps TRBD1 (6 bases). From germline, CDR1 is SGHAT and CDR2 FQNNGV. V gave up 5 bases and J gave up 7 bases, with 11 bases separating them. CDR3 size: 13 residues. The DNA of the CDR3 is TGTGCCAGCAGCCCTAGGACAGCTGAAAAACTGTTTTTT. Translated: CASSPRTAEKLFF.

This clone was counted a single time. V gene TRBV5-1 combines with J gene TRBJ1-4; 7 nucleotides match TRBD1. The CDR3 is 16 amino acids. In germline, CDR1 is SGHRS, CDR2 YFSETQ. J lost 2 bases, V lost 1 base, and 5 bases had no gene match. The DNA of the CDR3 is TGCGCCAGCAGCTTGAATGTGGGACAGACTAATGAAAAACTGTTTTTT. This translates into CASSLNVGQTNEKLFF.